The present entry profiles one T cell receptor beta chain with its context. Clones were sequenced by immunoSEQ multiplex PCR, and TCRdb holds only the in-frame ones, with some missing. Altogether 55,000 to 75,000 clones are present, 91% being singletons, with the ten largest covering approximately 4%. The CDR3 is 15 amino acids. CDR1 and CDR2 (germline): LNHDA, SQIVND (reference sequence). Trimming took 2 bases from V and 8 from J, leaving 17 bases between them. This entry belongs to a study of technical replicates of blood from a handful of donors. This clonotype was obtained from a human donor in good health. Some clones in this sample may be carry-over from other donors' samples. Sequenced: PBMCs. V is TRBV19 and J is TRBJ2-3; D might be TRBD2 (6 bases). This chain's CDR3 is CASSIPTSSAVTQYF. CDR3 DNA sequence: TGTGCCAGTAGTATACCGACTAGTTCTGCAGTTACGCAGTATTTT.